The TCR beta chain under discussion was sequenced for a study of blood T cell repertoires in COVID-19. Study context: The analysed material was cDNA or gDNA that came from T cells, B-cell-depleted T cells, or PBMCs.

How the authors handled the data: Reference gene primer amplification in the assay estimated nucleated cell counts. Sequenced by immunoSEQ multiplex PCR; TCRdb stores in-frame clones only, minus some. D and trimming come from the DNA, and the V and J calls and clone size come from that table. The sample records some 240,000 clones, 80% to 90% being singletons. Participants were aged about 18 to 100 years from some 24 US areas. A COVID-19 case was met by exposed participants within 2 weeks before study entry. Germline loops: CDR1 ENHRY, CDR2 SYGVKD. V gave up 6 bases and J gave up 4 bases, with 15 bases separating them. The CDR3 has 14 amino acids.

The sequence derives from a woman in her 40s who had been exposed to COVID-19. The V and J genes are TRBV10-3 and TRBJ1-2; possibly TRBD1 for D (5 bases). Sample: PBMCs or T cells enriched from blood (not recorded which). The CDR3 sequence is CAISPDGQGYGYTF. CDR3 nucleotides: TGTGCCATCAGCCCAGACGGGCAGGGCTATGGCTACACCTTC.